Presented here are 31 T cell receptor beta chains from one specimen sequenced in a study of beta chain features in type 1 diabetes. These receptors' antigens are unknown. Broader study findings: Patients with Type 1 diabetes showed moderately but significantly shorter TCRB CDR3s in all four CD4+ subsets.

Of the isolated RNA, all was reverse transcribed, and so the sequenced material was expressed TCRB transcripts. The repertoire was sequenced with immunoSEQ multiplex PCR; TCRdb's copy has only in-frame clones and lacks some. The table shows about 150,000 clones, with around 8% occurring only once. Sequenced: central memory CD4+ T cells from blood. These receptor sequences come from a woman in her thirties or forties with type 1 diabetes.

The sample holds many counts of this clone. Distinct nucleotide sequences in the sample also encode this CDR3. The chain has TRBV5-1 and TRBJ2-3; maybe TRBD1 (6 bases). Germline lookup yields CDR1 SGHRS and CDR2 YFSETQ. The ends were cut back, 4 bases at V and 5 bases at J, with 8 bases in the middle. CDR3 size: 12 residues. As DNA, the CDR3 is TGCGCCAGCAGCGTGACAGGAGATACGCAGTATTTT. Translating gives CASSVTGDTQYF.

This clone was seen a few times. The chain links TRBV28 to TRBJ1-6; 10 nucleotides line up with TRBD1. The CDR3 spans 16 residues. V dropped 9 bases and J dropped 10; count of bases not matched to a gene: 15. Looked up from germline, CDR1 is MDHEN and CDR2 is SYDVKM. The CDR3 DNA follows: TGTGCCAGTTTGAGAGGGGACAGGGGAAATAGATCACCCCTCCACTTT. This gives the protein CASLRGDRGNRSPLHF.

This clone was observed at least ten times. This chain uses TRBV5-4 with TRBJ1-1, with TRBD1 matching 8 bases. CDR3 length: 17 residues. V gave up 3 bases and J gave up 7 bases; unmatched junction bases: 17. CDR1 and CDR2 from the germline V gene are SGHNT and YYREEE (reference sequence). CDR3 bases: TGTGCCAGCAGCTCCTCAAATGGGCAGGGGGCGGGATTTGAAGCTTTCTTT. It is translated as CASSSSNGQGAGFEAFF.

This clone was counted a few times. This chain links TRBV2 with TRBJ1-1, with D possibly TRBD1 on 5 matching bases. V dropped 5 bases and J dropped 3 bases, with 10 bases sitting between them. Germline V gene data show CDR1 as SNHLY and CDR2 as FYNNEI. This CDR3 spans 13 amino acids. CDR3 in amino acids: CASSIGHDTEAFF. Written as DNA, the CDR3 is TGTGCCAGCAGTATTGGACATGACACTGAAGCTTTCTTT.

The chain combines TRBV29-1 with TRBJ1-2; 7 bases map to TRBD1. Germline CDR1 reads SQVTM; CDR2 reads ANQGSEA. The CDR3 length is 12 residues. V trimming: 7 bases; J trimming: 6 bases; junction bases outside the gene matches: 8. CDR3 residues: CSASGTVDGYTF. CDR3 nucleotide sequence: TGCAGCGCCTCCGGGACAGTCGATGGCTACACCTTC.

This clone has a handful of counts. The rearrangement uses TRBV15 and TRBJ2-3, with 7 nucleotides matching TRBD1. The CDR3 is 14 residues long. Germline CDR1 and CDR2: LNHNV and YYDKDF (reference sequence). Trimming took 3 bases from V and 1 from J; bases not matched to a gene: 1. The CDR3 sequence: CATSSGQGTDTQYF. The CDR3 coding sequence is TGTGCCACCAGCAGTGGACAGGGCACAGATACGCAGTATTTT.

This clone has ten or more counts. V usage is TRBV12-5 and J usage is TRBJ2-1, with 8 nucleotides matching TRBD2. Germline CDR1 and CDR2: LGHNT and FRNRAP. The CDR3 runs 14 residues. J was trimmed by 9 bases and V by 1 base; bases with no gene match: 5. The CDR3 sequence is CASGLEGLASEQFF. CDR3 nucleotides: TGTGCTAGTGGTTTGGAAGGACTAGCCAGTGAGCAGTTCTTC.

This clone was counted between two and nine times. This chain joins TRBV7-9 and TRBJ2-5; tentatively, D is TRBD1 (6 bases). CDR3 length: 15 amino acids. In germline, CDR1 is SEHNR, CDR2 FQNEAQ (reference sequence). V was pared by 1 base and J by 5 bases, with 14 bases between. The CDR3 DNA is TGTGCCAGCAGCTTAGGAGGGGCAGGGGTGGAGACCCAGTACTTC. Residues: CASSLGGAGVETQYF.

This clone was seen only a few times. The CDR3 DNA follows: TGTGCCAGCTCCCCCGGTTTAGCGGATGCTAATGAGCAGTTCTTC. The encoded protein is CASSPGLADANEQFF. The chain links TRBV18 to TRBJ2-1, with D maybe TRBD2 (6 bases). The CDR3 consists of 15 residues. Trimming removed 6 bases at V and 7 bases at J, with 19 bases between. CDR1 and CDR2 from the germline V gene are KGHSH and LQKENI.

This chain links TRBV6-5 with TRBJ1-2, with 9 bases that match TRBD1. CDR1 is MNHEY and CDR2 is SVGAGI in the germline V gene. This CDR3 has 14 residues. Trimming took 0 bases from V and 8 from J; bases not matched to a gene: 4. CDR3 nucleotides: TGTGCCAGCAGTTACTCAAACAGGGGGCAGGGCTACACCTTC. Translating it yields CASSYSNRGQGYTF.

Only a few counts were recorded for this clone. The chain combines TRBV7-2 with TRBJ2-1, with TRBD2 identical over 8 bases. This CDR3 has 17 amino acids. The junction had 19 bases not matched to a gene; V was cut back by 6 bases and J by 9 bases. CDR1 and CDR2 (germline): SGHTA, FQGNSA. For the CDR3, the DNA is TGTGCCAGCAGTTGGCCGGGGGGGCGGGGGGTTAGGGGTGAGCAGTTCTTC. Translating it yields CASSWPGGRGVRGEQFF.

This chain uses TRBV28 with TRBJ2-5; 9 bases line up with TRBD2. Germline trimming cut 5 bases from V and 5 bases from J; bases unmatched to any gene: 9. Germline V gene lookup returns CDR1 MDHEN and CDR2 SYDVKM. The CDR3 has 15 amino acids. The CDR3 reads CASSHRGLAGETQYF. Written as DNA, the CDR3 is TGTGCCAGCAGTCACAGGGGACTAGCCGGGGAGACCCAGTACTTC.

As for this clone: Other DNA sequences in the sample encode the same CDR3. The DNA of the CDR3 is TGTGCCAGCAGTTCCGGACAGGGCACAGATACGCAGTATTTT. This gives the protein CASSSGQGTDTQYF. The chain employs TRBV28 and TRBJ2-3; 7 bases match TRBD1. Germline CDR1 is MDHEN and CDR2 is SYDVKM. This CDR3 spans 14 amino acids. The V segment lost 4 bases and the J segment 1 base; nucleotides outside the gene matches: 2.

This clone occurred a few times. The chain is built from TRBV19 and TRBJ1-2; 7 bases map to TRBD1. Trimming removed 3 bases from V and 3 bases from J; junction bases left unmatched: 10. The germline V gene encodes CDR1 LNHDA and CDR2 SQIVND (reference sequence). This CDR3 contains 16 residues. CDR3 DNA: TGTGCCAGTAGTATTCCCCCGACAGGGATCCACTATGGCTACACCTTC. Its translation: CASSIPPTGIHYGYTF.

The chain links TRBV4-3 to TRBJ2-2; no clear D. The germline CDR1 and CDR2 sequences are LGHNA and YSLEER. This CDR3 region has 14 residues. The V and J ends lost 0 bases and 6 bases respectively, with 8 bases between them. The CDR3 nucleotides are TGCGCCAGCAGCCAAGATTCGTCCTCCGGGGAGCTGTTTTTT. It is translated as CASSQDSSSGELFF.

The chain joins TRBV7-2 to TRBJ2-1; a possible D gene is TRBD1 (5 bases). Looked up from germline, CDR1 is SGHTA and CDR2 is FQGNSA. This CDR3 comprises 14 residues. V was shortened by 10 bases and J by 0 bases, with 13 bases between the two germline ends. This chain's CDR3 is CATFDRSSYNEQFF. CDR3 nucleotides: TGTGCCACCTTTGACAGAAGCTCCTACAATGAGCAGTTCTTC.

The V and J genes are TRBV2 and TRBJ1-2; 7 bases align to TRBD1. Germline CDR1 reads SNHLY; CDR2 reads FYNNEI. The junction had 10 bases not matched to a gene; V was cut back by 2 bases and J by 13 bases. CDR3 length: 13 amino acids. The CDR3 protein is CASSEFRMGQRTF. The DNA for the CDR3 is TGTGCCAGCAGTGAATTTAGAATGGGACAGCGCACCTTC. Together with reference TRBV2 and TRBJ1-2, the CDR3 gives the full variable domain: EPEVTQTPSHQVTQMGQEVILRCVPISNHLYFYWYRQILGQKVEFLVSFYNNEISEKSEIFDDQFSVERPDGSNFTLKIRSTKLEDSAMYFCASSEFRMGQRTFGSGTRLTVV.

This rearrangement joins TRBV6-6 to TRBJ1-1, with TRBD1 matching 7 bases. Looked up from germline, CDR1 is MNHNY and CDR2 is SVGAGI (reference sequence). CDR3 size: 14 residues. The V segment lost 6 bases and the J segment 5 bases; nucleotides outside the gene matches: 9. The CDR3 spells CASSPVAGGTEAFF. The CDR3 DNA reads TGTGCCAGCAGCCCCGTAGCAGGGGGAACTGAAGCTTTCTTT.

This clone turned up a few times. The chain joins TRBV7-2 to TRBJ2-7; TRBD2 is a possible D gene (6 bases). Trimming pared 3 bases from V and 3 bases from J, leaving 12 bases between. CDR3 size: 14 residues. Per the germline V gene, CDR1 is SGHTA and CDR2 is FQGNSA. CDR3 in amino acids: CASSFGGGYYEQYF. The CDR3 region has the DNA TGTGCCAGCAGCTTTGGGGGAGGCTACTACGAGCAGTACTTC.

This clone turned up a few times. The V and J genes are TRBV7-6 and TRBJ2-7; 9 bases map to TRBD2. CDR3 length equals 19 residues. V was clipped by 2 bases and J by 2 bases; unmatched bases: 16. The V gene's germline CDR1 is SGHVS and CDR2 FNYEAQ. The CDR3 reads CASSLSPDSGTSTAYEQYF. As DNA, the CDR3 is TGTGCCAGCAGCTTAAGTCCAGACTCCGGGACTAGCACCGCCTACGAGCAGTACTTC.

This clone came up a few times. The chain combines TRBV9 with TRBJ1-4; tentative D call: TRBD1 (6 bases). The CDR3 is 14 residues long. The V gene's germline CDR1 is SGDLS and CDR2 YYNGEE. V was pared by 4 bases and J by 1 base, with 8 bases between. The CDR3 protein is CASSQGGTNEKLFF. CDR3 DNA sequence: TGTGCCAGCAGCCAAGGGGGAACTAATGAAAAACTGTTTTTT.

This clone was seen a handful of times. The V and J genes are TRBV4-1 and TRBJ1-5, with 7 bases aligning to TRBD1. This CDR3 spans 15 amino acids. Germline V lookup: CDR1 MGHRA, CDR2 YSYEKL. The junction had 5 bases not matched to a gene; V was cut back by 4 bases and J by 2 bases. For the CDR3, the DNA is TGCGCCAGCAGCCCATCTGGACAGGGCAATCAGCCCCAGCATTTT. It codes for CASSPSGQGNQPQHF.

The chain joins TRBV6-1 to TRBJ2-3; D is undetermined. V was cut by 6 bases and J by 4 bases, with 5 bases left in between. This CDR3 has 11 amino acids. Germline V gene lookup returns CDR1 MNHNS and CDR2 SASEGT. Here the CDR3 reads CASSFADTQYF. The CDR3 region has the DNA TGTGCCAGCAGCTTTGCAGATACGCAGTATTTT.

This clone was detected only a few times. V gene TRBV29-1 combines with J gene TRBJ2-1; 9 bases map to TRBD2. Germline CDR1 and CDR2: SQVTM and ANQGSEA. The junction had 1 base not matched to a gene; V was cut back by 7 bases and J by 0 bases. The CDR3 consists of 13 residues. The CDR3 loop reads CSGSGSSYNEQFF. CDR3 bases: TGCAGCGGTAGCGGGAGCTCCTACAATGAGCAGTTCTTC.

This sequence joins TRBV7-8 and TRBJ2-3, with unresolved D. In germline, CDR1 is SGHVS, CDR2 FQNEAQ. Trimming stripped 0 bases from V and 4 bases from J, with 5 bases between. The CDR3 sequence is 13 residues long. CDR3 bases: TGTGCCAGCAGCTTAGCTATCCCAGATACGCAGTATTTT. It encodes CASSLAIPDTQYF.

The chain links TRBV29-1 to TRBJ2-3; tentative D call: TRBD1 (6 bases). V shed 8 bases and J shed 3 bases, with 12 bases lying between them. Germline CDR1 SQVTM, CDR2 ANQGSEA. The CDR3 spans 12 residues. CDR3 sequence reads: CSLRGNTDTQYF. Written as DNA, the CDR3 is TGCAGCTTAAGGGGGAATACAGATACGCAGTATTTT.

This clone was detected a few times. This chain links TRBV25-1 with TRBJ2-3; 7 nucleotides match TRBD1. Losses at the gene ends were 4 bases for V and 3 bases for J; bases not matched to a gene: 7. This CDR3 is 15 amino acids long. Germline values: CDR1 MGHDK, CDR2 SYGVNS. The CDR3: CASSGNRGETDTQYF. Written as DNA, the CDR3 is TGTGCCAGCAGTGGTAACAGGGGTGAGACAGATACGCAGTATTTT. Full variable domain (missing parts from reference TRBV25-1 and TRBJ2-3): EADIYQTPRYLVIGTGKKITLECSQTMGHDKMYWYQQDPGMELHLIHYSYGVNSTEKGDLSSESTVSRIRTEHFPLTLESARPSHTSQYLCASSGNRGETDTQYFGPGTRLTVL.

This rearrangement joins TRBV5-5 to TRBJ2-1, with 9 bases that match TRBD2. V lost 3 bases to trimming and J lost 6 bases; unmatched junction nucleotides: 7. Germline CDR1 is SGHKS and CDR2 is YYEKEE (reference sequence). The CDR3 consists of 15 residues. Here the CDR3 DNA reads TGTGCCAGCAGCTCTGTAGCGGGAGCGGGCAATGAGCAGTTCTTC. Its translation: CASSSVAGAGNEQFF.

This clone was found a few times. The V call is TRBV29-1, the J call TRBJ1-1; tentative D call: TRBD1 (5 bases). Trimming took off 5 bases at V and 1 base at J, with 11 bases between the two ends. There are 13 residues in the CDR3. Germline CDR1 SQVTM, CDR2 ANQGSEA. As DNA, the CDR3 is TGCAGCGTTCAATCAGGGTCGAACACTGAAGCTTTCTTT. Amino acids: CSVQSGSNTEAFF. Filled out from reference TRBV29-1 and TRBJ1-1, the complete variable domain reads SAVISQKPSRDICQRGTSLTIQCQVDSQVTMMFWYRQQPGQSLTLIATANQGSEATYESGFVIDKFPISRPNLTFSTLTVSNMSPEDSSIYLCSVQSGSNTEAFFGQGTRLTVV.

This clone has just a few counts. The chain recombines TRBV28 with TRBJ1-2; a weak D match, TRBD1 (6 bases). This CDR3 region has 14 residues. With 5 bases removed from V and 0 bases from J, the gap between germline ends came to 10 bases. CDR1 and CDR2 (germline): MDHEN, SYDVKM. CDR3: CASSRGGPNYGYTF. The CDR3, as DNA: TGTGCCAGCAGTCGAGGGGGTCCTAACTATGGCTACACCTTC.

This clone was counted many times. The rearrangement joins TRBV6-5 to TRBJ2-1; possible D gene TRBD1, 5 bases. The V and J ends lost 7 bases and 8 bases respectively, with 15 bases between them. Germline CDR1 is MNHEY and CDR2 is SVGAGI. This CDR3 comprises 13 residues. The CDR3 DNA reads TGTGCCAGCACTCCCGGCAGGGCTCATGAGCAGTTCTTC. As protein: CASTPGRAHEQFF.